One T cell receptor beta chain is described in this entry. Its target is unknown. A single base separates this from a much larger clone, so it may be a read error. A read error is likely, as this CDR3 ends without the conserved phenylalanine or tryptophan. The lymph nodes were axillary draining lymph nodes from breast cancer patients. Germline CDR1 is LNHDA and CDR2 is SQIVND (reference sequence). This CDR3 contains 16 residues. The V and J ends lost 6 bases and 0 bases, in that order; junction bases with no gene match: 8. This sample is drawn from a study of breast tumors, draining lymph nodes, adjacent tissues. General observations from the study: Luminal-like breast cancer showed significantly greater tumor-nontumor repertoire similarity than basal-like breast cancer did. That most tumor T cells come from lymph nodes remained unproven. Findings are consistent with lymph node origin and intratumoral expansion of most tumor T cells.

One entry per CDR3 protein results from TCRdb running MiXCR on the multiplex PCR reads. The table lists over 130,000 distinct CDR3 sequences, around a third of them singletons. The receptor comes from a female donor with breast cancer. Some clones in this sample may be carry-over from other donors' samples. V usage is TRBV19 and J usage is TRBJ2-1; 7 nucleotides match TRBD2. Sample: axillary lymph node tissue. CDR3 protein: CASSRSGVSSYNEQFS. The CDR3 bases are TGTGCCAGTAGCAGAAGCGGGGTTAGCTCCTACAATGAGCAGTTCTCC.